This T cell receptor (beta chain) was sequenced in a study of blood T cells in healthy people across ages. Using a J-beta primer mix together with a sample-barcoded 5' primer, a second PCR was run for roughly 7 to 11 cycles. TCRdb analysed the 5' RACE reads with MiXCR anew, one entry per CDR3 protein. Counted here are 850,000 to 1,300,000 distinct CDR3 sequences, 45% occurring once; the ten biggest clones make up approximately 20%. The V gene's germline CDR1 is KGHSH and CDR2 LQKENI. The V gene end was trimmed by 3 bases and the J gene end by 3 bases; junction bases not matched to a gene: 11. The CDR3 has 18 amino acids.

The TCR originated in a woman in her fifties or sixties in good health. Material for sequencing was blood. The rearrangement links TRBV18 to TRBJ2-3; 11 bases match TRBD1. The CDR3 DNA follows: TGTGCCAGCTCACCGATATTTTCAGGACAGGGGGCAACAGATACGCAGTATTTT. Protein product: CASSPIFSGQGATDTQYF.